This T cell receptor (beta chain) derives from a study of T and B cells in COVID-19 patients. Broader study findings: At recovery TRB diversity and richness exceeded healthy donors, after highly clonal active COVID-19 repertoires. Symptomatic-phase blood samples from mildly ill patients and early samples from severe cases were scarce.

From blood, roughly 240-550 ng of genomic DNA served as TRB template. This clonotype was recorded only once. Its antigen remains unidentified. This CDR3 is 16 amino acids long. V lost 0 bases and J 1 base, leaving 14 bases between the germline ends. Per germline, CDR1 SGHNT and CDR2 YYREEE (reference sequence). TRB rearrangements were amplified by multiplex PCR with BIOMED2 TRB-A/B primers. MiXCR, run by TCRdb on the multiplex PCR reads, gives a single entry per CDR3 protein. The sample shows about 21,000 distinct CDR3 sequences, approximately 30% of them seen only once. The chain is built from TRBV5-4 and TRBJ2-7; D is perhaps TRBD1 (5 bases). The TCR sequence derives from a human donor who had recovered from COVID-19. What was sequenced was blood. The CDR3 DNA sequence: TGTGCCAGCAGCTTGGCCTCAGGGTTTAGGTCCTACGAGCAGTACTTC. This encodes CASSLASGFRSYEQYF.